A single sample gave rise to the 32 T cell receptor beta chains below, sequenced in a study of T cells in Graves' hyperthyroidism and ophthalmopathy (dated by TCRdb to 2018 to 2020). Receptor libraries were prepared by multiplex PCR. The data were produced on an Illumina HiSeq 2000. The TCR beta CDR3 regions were amplified from RNA transcripts. The TCR CDR3 was subjected to a first round of RT-PCR using the HTBI primer set and the Qiagen OneStep RT-PCR kit. The public reads were reanalyzed by TCRdb: fastp trimming at Q25, MiXCR alignment, in-frame beta chains only. Records with the same CDR3 protein are collapsed into one entry carrying the most frequent genes and DNA. This sample holds hundreds of thousands of distinct CDR3 sequences; about 20% were observed only once. Less than 55% of the sample belongs to the ten largest clones. Sequenced sample: blood. The source of these receptors is a man aged 35 to 55 with Graves' ophthalmopathy.

The J gene is TRBJ2-6, the V gene TRBV10-3; 10 bases are shared with TRBD1. This CDR3 is 16 amino acids long. V lost 9 bases, J lost 0 bases, and 5 bases stayed unmatched. Germline loops: CDR1 ENHRY, CDR2 SYGVKD. The DNA of the CDR3 is TGTGCCATGGGACAGGGGTATAGCTCTGGGGCCAACGTCCTGACTTTC. Translating gives CAMGQGYSSGANVLTF.

This clonotype was seen a few times. The gene calls are TRBV4-3 and TRBJ2-3; TRBD2 matches 10 bases. Germline V gene sequence: CDR1 LGHNA, CDR2 YSLEER. The V segment lost 2 bases and the J segment 2 bases; nucleotides outside the gene matches: 10. This CDR3 spans 18 amino acids. Here the CDR3 DNA reads TGCGCCAGCAGCCAATTAACCTGGACTAGCGGTAACACAGATACGCAGTATTTT. This translates into CASSQLTWTSGNTDTQYF.

The chain joins TRBV11-2 to TRBJ2-6, with a weak D call TRBD1 (5 bases). The CDR3 runs to 16 residues. Germline loops: CDR1 SGHAT, CDR2 FQNNGV. V lost 0 bases and J 3 bases, leaving 9 bases between the germline ends. In DNA, the CDR3 is TGTGCCAGCAGCTTAGAGGGGCATGATGGGGCCAACGTCCTGACTTTC. This encodes CASSLEGHDGANVLTF.

The CDR3 bases are TGTGCCAGTAGTATGCGCCAGGGGATTCAGCCCCAGCATTTT. Its translation is CASSMRQGIQPQHF. The chain uses TRBV19 and TRBJ1-5; D possibly corresponds to TRBD1 (6 bases). The CDR3 has 14 residues. Germline V gives CDR1 LNHDA, CDR2 SQIVND (reference sequence). V was shortened by 3 bases and J by 6 bases, with 12 bases between the two germline ends.

This chain joins TRBV6-1 and TRBJ2-1, with 8 positions matching TRBD2. The CDR3 totals 18 residues. The germline gives CDR1 MNHNS, CDR2 SASEGT. V shed 0 bases and J 4 bases; nucleotides not matched to a gene: 11. The CDR3 nucleotides read TGTGCCAGCAGTGAAGCGCCTCCGGGACTAGTAGGGTACAATGAGCAGTTCTTC. Protein sequence: CASSEAPPGLVGYNEQFF.

In its sample, this clonotype was seen many times. CDR3: CASSSSAGGRETQYF. DNA of the CDR3: TGTGCCAGCAGCTCCTCGGCGGGGGGGCGGGAGACCCAGTACTTC. This rearrangement joins TRBV28 to TRBJ2-5, with 9 bases matching TRBD2. Germline CDR1 is MDHEN and CDR2 is SYDVKM. This CDR3 contains 15 residues. The V segment lost 6 bases and the J segment 5 bases; nucleotides outside the gene matches: 10.

Ten or more counts support this clonotype. The chain recombines TRBV6-1 with TRBJ1-1, with 9 bases aligning to TRBD1. After removal of 5 bases from V and 5 bases from J, the junction contained 3 bases not matched to a gene. The germline V gene encodes CDR1 MNHNS and CDR2 SASEGT. CDR3 length: 13 residues. The CDR3 region is CASSPQGATEAFF. CDR3 bases: TGTGCCAGCAGTCCACAGGGGGCGACTGAAGCTTTCTTT.

This clonotype showed up many times. This chain uses TRBV12-3 or TRBV12-4 with TRBJ1-1; D is unclear. The CDR3 contains 11 residues. Trimming took 6 bases from V and 4 from J, leaving 6 bases between them. In DNA form, the CDR3 reads TGTGCCAGCAGCTTATCCACTGAAGCTTTCTTT. Translated, it gives CASSLSTEAFF.

This clonotype was observed at least ten times. The rearrangement links TRBV7-9 to TRBJ2-3; TRBD2 matches at 10 bases. Germline CDR1 is SEHNR and CDR2 is FQNEAQ (reference sequence). The V and J ends lost 8 bases and 3 bases, in that order; junction bases with no gene match: 8. The CDR3 extends over 15 amino acids. CDR3 in DNA: TGTGCCAGCGACAAGGGGACTAGCGTTACAGATACGCAGTATTTT. Encoded protein: CASDKGTSVTDTQYF.

The chain's CDR3 is CSAQLNSGRAYEQYF. CDR3 nucleotides: TGCAGTGCGCAGCTGAATAGCGGGAGGGCCTACGAGCAGTACTTC. V gene TRBV20-1 combines with J gene TRBJ2-7, with 11 nucleotides matching TRBD2. Per germline, CDR1 DFQATT and CDR2 SNEGSKA (reference sequence). Trimming cost V 6 bases and J 2 bases; bases outside gene matches: 9. The CDR3 covers 15 residues.

This clonotype was seen more than once but under ten times. V and J are TRBV5-1 and TRBJ2-1; D is possibly TRBD2 (7 bases). CDR3 length: 15 residues. CDR1 SGHRS and CDR2 YFSETQ come from the germline V gene. V was cut by 0 bases and J by 8 bases, with 15 bases left in between. The DNA of the CDR3 is TGCGCCAGCAGCTTGGGGGGGGGCCGATTCGATGAGCAGTTCTTC. It translates to CASSLGGGRFDEQFF.

This clonotype was recorded once. The chain employs TRBV7-8 and TRBJ1-2, with 8 positions matching TRBD1. CDR3 size: 15 residues. Germline CDR1 and CDR2: SGHVS and FQNEAQ. The junction had 10 bases not matched to a gene; V was cut back by 6 bases and J by 4 bases. The CDR3: CASSLFRGPLYGYTF. CDR3 DNA: TGTGCCAGCAGTTTATTCAGGGGGCCTCTCTATGGCTACACCTTC.

This clonotype was seen only a few times. The CDR3 loop reads CASSSVGTGVYNDYTF. The CDR3 DNA follows: TGTGCCAGCAGTTCCGTCGGGACAGGGGTTTACAATGACTACACCTTC. This chain uses TRBV28 with TRBJ1-2, with 10 bases lining up with TRBD1. CDR1 and CDR2 from the germline V gene are MDHEN and SYDVKM. Losses at the gene ends were 4 bases for V and 10 bases for J; bases not matched to a gene: 15. The CDR3 runs to 16 residues.

This clonotype has just a few counts. The chain uses TRBV30 and TRBJ1-2; no clear D. V dropped 3 bases and J dropped 0 bases, with 11 bases sitting between them. CDR1 GTSNPN and CDR2 SVGIG come from the germline V gene (reference sequence). The CDR3 sequence is 14 residues long. The CDR3 protein is CAWRGPKTNYGYTF. Written as DNA, the CDR3 is TGTGCCTGGAGAGGACCGAAAACTAACTATGGCTACACCTTC.

At least ten counts were recorded for this clonotype. The chain has TRBV3-1 and TRBJ2-7; perhaps TRBD2 as D (6 bases). Trimming stripped 1 base from V and 4 bases from J, with 8 bases between. The germline gives CDR1 LGHDT, CDR2 YNNKEL (reference sequence). CDR3 length: 13 residues. Written as DNA, the CDR3 is TGTGCCAGCAGCCAAGGAGGAGGGTACGAGCAGTACTTC. It is translated as CASSQGGGYEQYF.

This clonotype was recorded a few times. The V gene is TRBV20-1, the J gene TRBJ1-1; D is unclear. CDR3 length equals 14 residues. CDR1 and CDR2 from the germline V gene are DFQATT and SNEGSKA (reference sequence). The ends were cut back, 5 bases at V and 4 bases at J, with 17 bases in the middle. This chain's CDR3 is CSARSVGGGTEAFF. As DNA, the CDR3 is TGCAGTGCTCGGAGTGTTGGAGGAGGCACTGAAGCTTTCTTT.

This clonotype appeared a few times. This sequence joins TRBV5-1 and TRBJ1-1; D not resolved. Trimming cost V 0 bases and J 6 bases, with 12 bases left between them. The CDR3 is 14 amino acids. Germline assignment: CDR1 SGHRS and CDR2 YFSETQ. Here the CDR3 DNA reads TGCGCCAGCAGCTTGGGGCAGAGTGCGGCTGAAGCTTTCTTT. Its translation: CASSLGQSAAEAFF.

This chain joins TRBV6-2 or TRBV6-3 and TRBJ2-3, with 7 bases matching TRBD1. With V trimmed by 7 bases and J by 0 bases, 10 bases remained unmatched. Germline CDR1 is MNHEY and CDR2 is SVGEGT. The CDR3 is made up of 16 amino acids. CDR3 in DNA: TGTGCCAGCAAAATCTACAGGGGATCGAGCACAGATACGCAGTATTTT. Translating it yields CASKIYRGSSTDTQYF.

There are a few counts of this clonotype. The rearrangement uses TRBV3-1 and TRBJ2-2; 10 bases agree with TRBD2. Germline loops: CDR1 LGHDT, CDR2 YNNKEL (reference sequence). V was pared by 0 bases and J by 8 bases, with 12 bases of the junction left unmatched. The CDR3 runs 18 residues. This CDR3 reads CASSQDLKLAGVDGELFF. The CDR3 nucleotides are TGTGCCAGCAGCCAAGATTTGAAGCTAGCGGGAGTTGATGGGGAGCTGTTTTTT.

This clonotype came up a few times. V usage is TRBV7-9 and J usage is TRBJ1-5; TRBD1 matches at 9 bases. V lost 6 bases, J lost 7 bases, and 7 bases stayed unmatched. Germline values: CDR1 SEHNR, CDR2 FQNEAQ (reference sequence). There are 14 residues in the CDR3. The CDR3 loop is CASRVGQGNQPQHF. DNA of the CDR3: TGTGCCAGCAGAGTGGGACAGGGAAACCAGCCCCAGCATTTT.

The chain couples TRBV6-2 or TRBV6-3 to TRBJ2-5; 7 bases agree with TRBD2. CDR1 and CDR2 (germline): MNHEY, SVGEGT. The length of the CDR3 is 15 residues. With 5 bases clipped from V and 3 bases from J, the junction kept 9 bases outside the gene matches. CDR3 region: CASSPGGLLKETQYF. CDR3 bases: TGTGCCAGCAGTCCGGGAGGTCTCCTCAAAGAGACCCAGTACTTC.

The chain has TRBV19 and TRBJ2-7, with 7 bases fitting TRBD1. The CDR3 is 15 residues long. Germline CDR1 is LNHDA and CDR2 is SQIVND (reference sequence). V dropped 5 bases and J dropped 4; count of bases not matched to a gene: 11. DNA of the CDR3: TGTGCCAGTAGTCTCGAGGCCGGGACAGCGTACGAGCAGTACTTC. Amino acids: CASSLEAGTAYEQYF.

The sample holds many counts of this clonotype. The chain employs TRBV7-2 and TRBJ2-1; 13 nucleotides agree with TRBD2. CDR1 is SGHTA and CDR2 is FQGNSA in the germline V gene. Trimming at V came to 5 bases and at J to 6 bases, leaving 10 bases not matched to a gene. The CDR3 is 17 residues long. The CDR3: CASSGRTSGGGGNEQFF. CDR3 in DNA: TGTGCCAGCAGCGGACGGACTAGCGGGGGAGGCGGCAATGAGCAGTTCTTC.

This CDR3 reads CASSLELNRQETQYF. Written as DNA, the CDR3 is TGTGCCAGCAGCTTAGAACTTAATAGGCAAGAGACCCAGTACTTC. The chain links TRBV7-6 to TRBJ2-5; D remains unclear. Trimming pared 1 base from V and 2 bases from J, leaving 11 bases between. This CDR3 comprises 15 residues. In germline, CDR1 is SGHVS, CDR2 FNYEAQ.

The gene calls are TRBV7-2 and TRBJ1-2, with D perhaps TRBD1 (5 bases). The germline gives CDR1 SGHTA, CDR2 FQGNSA. V lost 1 base and J 3 bases, leaving 9 bases between the germline ends. This CDR3 spans 14 amino acids. The CDR3 DNA sequence: TGTGCCAGCAGCTTAGGCAGGGAATACTATGGCTACACCTTC. Amino acid sequence: CASSLGREYYGYTF.

The chain has TRBV7-8 and TRBJ2-1; TRBD1 matches at 9 bases. J lost 4 bases, V lost 4 bases, and 5 bases had no gene match. There are 15 residues in the CDR3. The germline V gene encodes CDR1 SGHVS and CDR2 FQNEAQ. CDR3 sequence (DNA): TGTGCCAGCAGCTCCGACAGGGGGGAATACAATGAGCAGTTCTTC. This sequence encodes CASSSDRGEYNEQFF.

This clonotype has only a few counts. This sequence joins TRBV2 and TRBJ2-4; TRBD1 matches at 7 bases. V lost 1 base and J lost 2; bases outside the gene matches: 2. Germline V gene lookup returns CDR1 SNHLY and CDR2 FYNNEI. The CDR3 has 15 residues. CDR3 coding DNA: TGTGCCAGCAGTGAAGGACAGGGCTCCAAAAACATTCAGTACTTC. Amino acids: CASSEGQGSKNIQYF.

This clonotype was counted between two and nine times. CDR3 sequence reads: CATRTGDTEAFF. DNA for the CDR3: TGTGCCACCCGGACAGGGGACACTGAAGCTTTCTTT. This chain uses TRBV19 with TRBJ1-1, with TRBD1 identical over 9 bases. Germline trimming cut 10 bases from V and 3 bases from J; bases unmatched to any gene: 3. Germline loops: CDR1 LNHDA, CDR2 SQIVND (reference sequence). The CDR3 has 12 amino acids.

There are many counts of this clonotype. The chain employs TRBV2 and TRBJ1-2, with TRBD1 matching 8 bases. This CDR3 has 14 residues. Germline V gene lookup returns CDR1 SNHLY and CDR2 FYNNEI. The V and J ends lost 2 bases and 8 bases, in that order; junction bases with no gene match: 7. For the CDR3, the DNA is TGTGCCAGCAGTGAATTGGGGACAGGTTTCGGCTACACCTTC. It translates to CASSELGTGFGYTF.

Many counts were recorded for this clonotype. The chain carries TRBV5-1 and TRBJ2-3, with D perhaps TRBD2 (6 bases). The V and J ends lost 3 bases and 0 bases respectively, with 11 bases between them. The CDR3 has 15 amino acids. CDR1 is SGHRS and CDR2 is YFSETQ in the germline V gene. CDR3 amino acids: CASSSGGHSTDTQYF. In DNA, the CDR3 is TGCGCCAGCAGCTCCGGGGGTCACAGCACAGATACGCAGTATTTT.

This clonotype was seen only a few times. This chain uses TRBV5-8 with TRBJ2-2; D remains unclear. Trimming removed 10 bases at V and 0 bases at J, with 16 bases between. The CDR3 length is 15 residues. Germline V gives CDR1 SGHTS, CDR2 YDEGEE. CDR3 amino acids: CAFLDRLSNTGELFF. DNA of the CDR3: TGTGCCTTCCTTGACCGTCTCTCGAACACCGGGGAGCTGTTTTTT.

The count of this clonotype is one. This sequence joins TRBV19 and TRBJ2-5; tentative D call: TRBD2 (6 bases). The CDR3 runs 16 residues. V shed 9 bases and J shed 3 bases, with 23 bases lying between them. Germline-derived CDR1 and CDR2 are LNHDA and SQIVND (reference sequence). The CDR3: CASTPGGRTWEETQYF. The CDR3 nucleotides read TGTGCCAGCACTCCCGGAGGGCGGACTTGGGAAGAGACCCAGTACTTC.